This entry describes one TCR beta chain. As yet, its antigen is unknown. This specimen belongs to a study of T cells after yellow fever vaccination. Overall study results and limits: FACS-sorted repertoires could contain abundant clonotypes contaminating from the bulk population. Re-detected after boosting: most primary clones, around 96% of CD4 and over 80% of CD8.

V gave up 2 bases and J gave up 0 bases, with 11 bases separating them. Germline lookup yields CDR1 KGHSH and CDR2 LQKENI. The CDR3 runs 15 residues. Synthesis of TCR cDNA relied on 5'RACE template switching, which attached a universal primer site and UMIs. TCRdb re-called the 5' RACE reads through MiXCR, storing one row per CDR3 protein. The data show some 670,000 distinct CDR3 sequences, with 12% seen just once and more than 13% held by the top ten. The chain has TRBV18 and TRBJ2-7; D possibly corresponds to TRBD2 (6 bases). The material was PBMCs, obtained on the day of the yellow fever booster vaccination. This TCR was sampled from a man between 25 and 39 years old who received the YFV17D yellow fever vaccine. The CDR3 loop is CASSPEGGISYEQYF. The CDR3 DNA sequence: TGTGCCAGCTCACCAGAGGGAGGTATCTCCTACGAGCAGTACTTC. The whole variable domain, filled in from reference TRBV18 and TRBJ2-7, reads NAGVMQNPRHLVRRRGQEARLRCSPMKGHSHVYWYRQLPEEGLKFMVYLQKENIIDESGMPKERFSAEFPKEGPSILRIQQVVRGDSAAYFCASSPEGGISYEQYFGPGTRLTVT.